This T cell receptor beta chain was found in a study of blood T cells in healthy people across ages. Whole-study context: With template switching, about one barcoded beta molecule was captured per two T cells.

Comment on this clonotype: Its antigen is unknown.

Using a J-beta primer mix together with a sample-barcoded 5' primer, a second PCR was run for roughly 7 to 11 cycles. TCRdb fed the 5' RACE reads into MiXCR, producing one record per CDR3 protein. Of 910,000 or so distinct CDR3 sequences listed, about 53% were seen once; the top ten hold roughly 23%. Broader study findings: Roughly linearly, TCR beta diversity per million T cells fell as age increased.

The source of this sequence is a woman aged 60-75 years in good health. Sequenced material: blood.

CDR3 bases: TGTGCCAGCAGCCACTGGGCAACCACAGATACGCAGTATTTT. Amino acids: CASSHWATTDTQYF. The genes are TRBV4-2 and TRBJ2-3, with D unresolved. The CDR3 has 14 amino acids. Germline V CDR1 and CDR2: LGHNA, YNFKEQ. V was shortened by 3 bases and J by 2 bases, with 9 bases between the two germline ends.